This TCR beta chain derives from a study of cytomegalovirus exposure and HLA in healthy donors. Study-wide results and caveats: High sensitivity and specificity were reportedly achieved when the classifier diagnosed cytomegalovirus status. Associated with cytomegalovirus, according to the listing, were 150 to 200 TCR beta chains. A later analysis found first-cohort TCR clusters tended to co-occur in the 130 or so validation repertoires. The authors confirmed in vitro that a few CMV-associated chains were specific for CMV antigens.

J lost 4 bases, V lost 2 bases, and 15 bases had no gene match. Germline CDR1 is MDHEN and CDR2 is SYDVKM. The CDR3 has 20 residues. TCRdb's table, derived via immunoSEQ multiplex PCR, lists solely in-frame clones and lacks some. The sample contains 280,000 or so clones, roughly 90% of which appear only once. Worth noting for this clone: Its antigen is not identified.

The chain is built from TRBV28 and TRBJ2-3; 13 bases are shared with TRBD2. The clonotype was recovered from a woman younger than 35 in good health and CMV-seronegative. The sequenced sample was PBMCs. CDR3 residues: CASSLGVWTSGRRDADTQYF. Here the CDR3 DNA reads TGTGCCAGCAGTTTAGGGGTGTGGACTAGCGGGAGACGAGACGCAGATACGCAGTATTTT.